This T cell receptor beta chain derives from a study of a mutant IDH1 vaccine in newly diagnosed glioma. Overall study: The study started vaccination 4-6 weeks after radiotherapy alone, or with temozolomide cycles. Earlier care involved radiotherapy, temozolomide, or both, and the majority received both.

Details on this clone: Its antigen is unknown.

Described time point: week 47, end of study. Topical imiquimod was applied with each vaccine dose, which held 300 ug of mutant IDH1 20-mer peptide. Produced via immunoSEQ multiplex PCR; TCRdb's table is partial and in-frame only. Of some 34,000 clones in the sample, 80% to 95% were seen once. Study results and limitations: Pseudoprogression appeared independent of alterations in top peripheral clonotypes.

The CDR3 covers 16 residues. J was trimmed by 3 bases and V by 2 bases; bases with no gene match: 9. CDR1 MDHEN and CDR2 SYDVKM come from the germline V gene. V gene TRBV28 combines with J gene TRBJ2-7; TRBD2 agrees at 8 bases. The sequences come from PBMCs, collected from a glioma patient whose treatment included an IDH1 peptide vaccine. This TCR was sampled from a middle-aged woman with glioma. Here the CDR3 reads CASSLRQTGGIYEQYF. The CDR3 DNA reads TGTGCCAGCAGTTTACGACAAACGGGGGGGATCTACGAGCAGTACTTC.